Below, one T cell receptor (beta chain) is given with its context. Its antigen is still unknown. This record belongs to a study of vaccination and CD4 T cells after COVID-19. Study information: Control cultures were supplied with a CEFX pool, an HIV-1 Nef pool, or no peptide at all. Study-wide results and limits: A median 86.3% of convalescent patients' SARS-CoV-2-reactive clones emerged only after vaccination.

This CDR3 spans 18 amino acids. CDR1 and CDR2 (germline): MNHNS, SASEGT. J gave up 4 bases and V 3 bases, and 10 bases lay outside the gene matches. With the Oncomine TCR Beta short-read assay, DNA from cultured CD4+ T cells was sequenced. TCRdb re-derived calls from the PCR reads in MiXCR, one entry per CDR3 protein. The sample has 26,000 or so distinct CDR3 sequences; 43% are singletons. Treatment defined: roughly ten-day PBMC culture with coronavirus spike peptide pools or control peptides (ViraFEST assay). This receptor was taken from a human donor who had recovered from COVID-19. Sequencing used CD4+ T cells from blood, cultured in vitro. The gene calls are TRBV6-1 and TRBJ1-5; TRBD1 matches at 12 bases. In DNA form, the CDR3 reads TGTGCCAGCAGTGATGAGGGACAGGGGGCGGGGTGGAATCAGCCCCAGCATTTT. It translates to CASSDEGQGAGWNQPQHF.